This TCR beta chain was observed in a study of T-cell memory formation after mild COVID-19. The CDR3 totals 16 residues. The germline V gene has CDR1 MGHRA and CDR2 YSYEKL. J lost 3 bases, V lost 0 bases, and 5 bases had no gene match. Notes on the study in general: Detection of some responders pre-infection suggested pre-existing cross-reactive memory T cells participated. Day 15 to 85 contracting clones showed balanced CD4/CD8; later expanders leaned CD4+.

This clonotype was counted many times. Its antigen is undetermined. Researchers used 5'RACE with constant-segment primers to make TCR alpha and TCR beta cDNA libraries that carry sample barcodes and UMIs. TCRdb passed the 5' RACE reads through MiXCR, listing each CDR3 protein once. The data contain roughly 110,000 distinct CDR3 sequences, approximately 14% of them singletons. Sequences were obtained from PBMCs or a T cell subset sorted from them (not recorded which). This receptor was obtained from a man younger than 30 who had mild COVID-19 (a few samples of this study predate the infection). Cell type and time point are not known. This chain uses TRBV4-1 with TRBJ2-7; 10 nucleotides match TRBD1. The CDR3 loop is CASSQDGRDRGYEQYF. The CDR3 DNA follows: TGCGCCAGCAGCCAAGATGGAAGGGACAGGGGCTACGAGCAGTACTTC.